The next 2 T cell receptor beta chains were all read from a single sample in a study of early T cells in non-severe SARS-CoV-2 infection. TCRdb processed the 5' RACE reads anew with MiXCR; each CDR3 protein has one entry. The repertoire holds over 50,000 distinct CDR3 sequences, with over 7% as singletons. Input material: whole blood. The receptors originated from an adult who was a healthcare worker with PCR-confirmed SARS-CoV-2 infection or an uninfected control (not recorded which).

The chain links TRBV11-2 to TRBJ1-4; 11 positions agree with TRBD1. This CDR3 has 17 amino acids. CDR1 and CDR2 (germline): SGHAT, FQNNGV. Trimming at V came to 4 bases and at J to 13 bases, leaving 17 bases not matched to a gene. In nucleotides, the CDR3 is TGTGCCAGCAGCTCCCGAGTTAGGACAGGGGGCCCTAACGGACTGTTTTTT. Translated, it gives CASSSRVRTGGPNGLFF.

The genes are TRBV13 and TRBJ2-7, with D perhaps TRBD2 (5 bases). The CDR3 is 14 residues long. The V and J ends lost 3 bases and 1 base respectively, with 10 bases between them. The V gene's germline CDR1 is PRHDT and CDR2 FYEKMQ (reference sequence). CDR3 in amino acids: CASSLPGMSYEQYF. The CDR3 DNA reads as TGTGCCAGCAGCTTGCCGGGGATGTCCTACGAGCAGTACTTC.